This T cell receptor (beta chain) emerged from a study of blood T cell repertoires in COVID-19. This clone appeared a few times. The germline V gene encodes CDR1 MGHDK and CDR2 SYGVNS. Germline trimming cut 1 base from V and 6 bases from J; bases unmatched to any gene: 8. This CDR3 comprises 16 residues. Per the original data handling: Amplification of reference gene primers was used by the study to estimate nucleated cell counts. Repertoires were generated with immunoSEQ multiplex PCR, while TCRdb's copy carries only in-frame clones and drops some. For V, J and clone size, that table is used; D and trimming come from the DNA. The sample has 260,000 or so clones; roughly 86% are singletons.

The receptor was isolated from a man younger than 30 with active or convalescent COVID-19. The chain recombines TRBV25-1 with TRBJ2-5; TRBD2 aligns across 10 bases. Specimen: peripheral blood. This chain's CDR3 is CASSEWASGGLQTQYF. The CDR3 DNA follows: TGTGCCAGCAGTGAATGGGCTAGCGGGGGCCTCCAGACCCAGTACTTC.